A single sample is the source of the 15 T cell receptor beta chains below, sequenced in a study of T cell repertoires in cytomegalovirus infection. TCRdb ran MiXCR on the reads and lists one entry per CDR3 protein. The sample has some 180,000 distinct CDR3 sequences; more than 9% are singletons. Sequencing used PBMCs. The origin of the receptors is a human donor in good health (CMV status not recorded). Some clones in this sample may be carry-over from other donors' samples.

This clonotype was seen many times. This chain's CDR3 is CASSPRGGGLLGELFF. The CDR3 nucleotides read TGTGCCAGCAGCCCGCGGGGCGGGGGGCTCCTCGGGGAGCTGTTTTTT. The chain links TRBV11-2 to TRBJ2-2; 8 bases are a match to TRBD2. Germline CDR1 SGHAT, CDR2 FQNNGV. V lost 5 bases to trimming and J lost 7 bases; unmatched junction nucleotides: 12. The CDR3 is 16 residues long.

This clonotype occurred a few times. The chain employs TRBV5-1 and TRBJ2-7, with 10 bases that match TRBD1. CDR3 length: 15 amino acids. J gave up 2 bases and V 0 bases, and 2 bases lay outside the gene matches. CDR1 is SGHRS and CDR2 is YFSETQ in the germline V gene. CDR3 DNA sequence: TGCGCCAGCAGCTTGGGGGGACAGGGGCCCTACGAGCAGTACTTC. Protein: CASSLGGQGPYEQYF.

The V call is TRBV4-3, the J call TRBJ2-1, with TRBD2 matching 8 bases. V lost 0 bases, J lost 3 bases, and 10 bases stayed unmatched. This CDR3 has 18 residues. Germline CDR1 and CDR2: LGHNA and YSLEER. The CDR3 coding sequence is TGCGCCAGCAGCCAAGAAGTCACCGGGAGGGCCTTCTACAATGAGCAGTTCTTC. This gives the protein CASSQEVTGRAFYNEQFF.

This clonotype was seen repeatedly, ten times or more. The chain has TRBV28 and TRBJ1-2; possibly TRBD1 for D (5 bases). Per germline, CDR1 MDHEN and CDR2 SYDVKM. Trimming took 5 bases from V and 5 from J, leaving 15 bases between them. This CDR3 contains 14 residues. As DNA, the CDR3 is TGTGCCAGCAGTGTAGGGACGGAGATTTATGGCTACACCTTC. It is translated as CASSVGTEIYGYTF.

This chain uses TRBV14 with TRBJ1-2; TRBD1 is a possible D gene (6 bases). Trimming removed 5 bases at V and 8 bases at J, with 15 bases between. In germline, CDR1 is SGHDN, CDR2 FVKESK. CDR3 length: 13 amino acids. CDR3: CASSTGAGVGYTF. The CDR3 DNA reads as TGTGCCAGCAGCACCGGGGCAGGGGTCGGCTACACCTTC.

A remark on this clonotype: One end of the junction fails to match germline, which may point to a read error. The CDR3 nucleotides are TGTGCCAGTAGTATCGAGGGTGTCACTGAAACTTTCTTT. Its protein product is CASSIEGVTETFF. This rearrangement joins TRBV19 to TRBJ1-1; D gene unclear. Per germline, CDR1 LNHDA and CDR2 SQIVND (reference sequence). The CDR3 has 13 residues.

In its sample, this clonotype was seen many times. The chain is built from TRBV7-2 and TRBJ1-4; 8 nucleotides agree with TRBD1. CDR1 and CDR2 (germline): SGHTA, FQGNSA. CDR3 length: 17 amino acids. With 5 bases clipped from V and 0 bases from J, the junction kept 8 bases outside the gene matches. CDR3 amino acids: CASSPYGQGATNEKLFF. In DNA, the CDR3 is TGTGCCAGCAGCCCATACGGACAGGGTGCAACTAATGAAAAACTGTTTTTT.

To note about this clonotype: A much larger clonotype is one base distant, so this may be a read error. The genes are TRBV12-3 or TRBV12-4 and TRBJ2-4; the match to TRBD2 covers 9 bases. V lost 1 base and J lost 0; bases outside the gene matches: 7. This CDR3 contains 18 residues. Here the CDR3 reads CASSLDSGGTIAKNIQYF. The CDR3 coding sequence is TGTGCCAGCAGTTTAGATAGCGGGGGCACGATAGCCAAAAACATTCAGTACTTC.

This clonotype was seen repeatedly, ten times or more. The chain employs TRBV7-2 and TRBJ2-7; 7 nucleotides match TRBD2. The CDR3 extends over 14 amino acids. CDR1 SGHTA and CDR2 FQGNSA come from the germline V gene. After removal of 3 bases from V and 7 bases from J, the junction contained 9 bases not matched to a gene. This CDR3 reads CASSFGTVGGEQYF. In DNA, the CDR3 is TGTGCCAGCAGCTTCGGCACCGTGGGAGGGGAGCAGTACTTC.

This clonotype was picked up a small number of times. CDR3 residues: CASSSQTIPGDEQFF. The CDR3 DNA reads TGTGCCAGCAGCTCCCAGACCATCCCCGGGGATGAGCAGTTCTTC. The V call is TRBV7-9, the J call TRBJ2-1; perhaps TRBD2 as D (5 bases). Germline values: CDR1 SEHNR, CDR2 FQNEAQ (reference sequence). Trimming took 4 bases from V and 8 from J, leaving 18 bases between them. This CDR3 comprises 15 residues. The variable domain in full, with the rest retrieved from reference TRBV7-9 and TRBJ2-1, is DTGVSQNPRHKITKRGQNVTFRCDPISEHNRLYWYRQTLGQGPEFLTYFQNEAQLEKSRLLSDRFSAERPKGSFSTLEIQRTEQGDSAMYLCASSSQTIPGDEQFFGPGTRLTVL.

CDR3 DNA: TGTGCCAGCAGCCTAGGGGGGGTCGGGAAAACTGAAGCTTTCTTT. This sequence encodes CASSLGGVGKTEAFF. The J gene is TRBJ1-1, the V gene TRBV28; tentatively, D is TRBD1 (6 bases). Germline CDR1 MDHEN, CDR2 SYDVKM. The germline V and J ends were trimmed by 6 bases and 5 bases, with 19 bases remaining between them. This CDR3 is built from 15 residues. Supplemented by reference TRBV28 and TRBJ1-1, the full variable domain reads DVKVTQSSRYLVKRTGEKVFLECVQDMDHENMFWYRQDPGLGLRLIYFSYDVKMKEKGDIPEGYSVSREKKERFSLILESASTNQTSMYLCASSLGGVGKTEAFFGQGTRLTVV.

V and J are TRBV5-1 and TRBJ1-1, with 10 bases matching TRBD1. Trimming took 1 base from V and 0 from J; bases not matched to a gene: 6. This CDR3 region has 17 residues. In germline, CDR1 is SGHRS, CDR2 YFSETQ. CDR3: CASSLSTGGSMNTEAFF. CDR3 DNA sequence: TGCGCCAGCAGCTTGTCGACAGGGGGCTCTATGAACACTGAAGCTTTCTTT. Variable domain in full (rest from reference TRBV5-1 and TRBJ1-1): KAGVTQTPRYLIKTRGQQVTLSCSPISGHRSVSWYQQTPGQGLQFLFEYFSETQRNKGNFPGRFSGRQFSNSRSEMNVSTLELGDSALYLCASSLSTGGSMNTEAFFGQGTRLTVV.

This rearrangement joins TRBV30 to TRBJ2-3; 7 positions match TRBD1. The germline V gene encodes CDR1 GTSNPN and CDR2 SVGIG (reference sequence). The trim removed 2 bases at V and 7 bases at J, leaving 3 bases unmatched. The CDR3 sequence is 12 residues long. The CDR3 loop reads CAWSTGVNTQYF. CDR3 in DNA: TGTGCCTGGAGTACAGGGGTGAATACGCAGTATTTT.

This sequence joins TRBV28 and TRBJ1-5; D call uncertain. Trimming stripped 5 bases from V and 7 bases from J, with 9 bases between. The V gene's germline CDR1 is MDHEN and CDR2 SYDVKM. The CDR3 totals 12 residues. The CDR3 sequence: CASSDSGQPQHF. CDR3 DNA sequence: TGTGCCAGCAGTGATTCGGGCCAGCCCCAGCATTTT.

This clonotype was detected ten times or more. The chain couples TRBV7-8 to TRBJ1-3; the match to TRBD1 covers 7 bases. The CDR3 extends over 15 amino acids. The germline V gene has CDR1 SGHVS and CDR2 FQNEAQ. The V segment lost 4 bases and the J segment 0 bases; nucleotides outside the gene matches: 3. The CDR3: CASSSGQHSGNTIYF. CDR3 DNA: TGTGCCAGCAGCTCGGGACAGCACTCTGGAAACACCATATATTTT.